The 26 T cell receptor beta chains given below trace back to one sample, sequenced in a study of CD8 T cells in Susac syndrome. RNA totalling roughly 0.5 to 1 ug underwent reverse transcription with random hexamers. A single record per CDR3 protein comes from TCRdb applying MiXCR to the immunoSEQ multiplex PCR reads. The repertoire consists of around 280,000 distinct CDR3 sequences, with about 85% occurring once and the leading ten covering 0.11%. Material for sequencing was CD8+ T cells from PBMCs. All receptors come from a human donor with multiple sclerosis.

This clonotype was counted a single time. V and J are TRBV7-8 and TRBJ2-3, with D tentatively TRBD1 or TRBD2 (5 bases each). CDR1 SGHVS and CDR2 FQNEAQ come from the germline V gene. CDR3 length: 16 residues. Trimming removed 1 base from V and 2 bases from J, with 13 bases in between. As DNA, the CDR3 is TGTGCCAGCAGCTTAGAAATCGAGGGGATCACAGATACGCAGTATTTT. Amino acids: CASSLEIEGITDTQYF.

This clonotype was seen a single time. CDR3 protein: CAISESGGRNTEAFF. The CDR3 DNA follows: TGTGCCATCAGTGAGTCCGGGGGGCGCAACACTGAAGCTTTCTTT. The V gene is TRBV10-3, the J gene TRBJ1-1, with D tentatively TRBD1 (6 bases). The CDR3 contains 15 residues. Germline assignment: CDR1 ENHRY and CDR2 SYGVKD. Trimming stripped 0 bases from V and 2 bases from J, with 10 bases between.

The CDR3 DNA reads TGTGCCAGCAGTTACTCGACAGGACTAGCGGACTACGAGCAGTACTTC. Protein sequence: CASSYSTGLADYEQYF. V is TRBV6-5 and J is TRBJ2-7; 10 nucleotides line up with TRBD2. V gave up 0 bases and J gave up 3 bases; unmatched junction bases: 5. This CDR3 is built from 16 residues. CDR1 and CDR2 (germline): MNHEY, SVGAGI.

CDR3 coding DNA: TGTGCCAGTAGTGGATGGGACAGACGTGGCACCGGGGAGCTGTTTTTT. Its translation: CASSGWDRRGTGELFF. The chain links TRBV19 to TRBJ2-2; 7 bases fit TRBD1. CDR1 is LNHDA, CDR2 SQIVND, per germline (reference sequence). The CDR3 length is 16 residues. J was trimmed by 4 bases and V by 5 bases; bases with no gene match: 10.

The CDR3 DNA follows: TGCGCCAGCGCCACAGCGCTAGCGACTTACAATGAGCAGTTCTTC. Amino acids: CASATALATYNEQFF. This rearrangement joins TRBV4-1 to TRBJ2-1, with D tentatively TRBD2 (6 bases). V lost 8 bases to trimming and J lost 4 bases, with 18 bases between them. The germline CDR1 and CDR2 sequences are MGHRA and YSYEKL. CDR3 length equals 15 residues.

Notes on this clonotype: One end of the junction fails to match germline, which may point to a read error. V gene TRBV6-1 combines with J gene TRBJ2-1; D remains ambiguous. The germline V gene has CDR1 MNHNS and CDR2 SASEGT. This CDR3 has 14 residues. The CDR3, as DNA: TGTGCCAGCAGTGAAGCGTCTGGTTACAATGAGCGGTTCTTC. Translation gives CASSEASGYNERFF.

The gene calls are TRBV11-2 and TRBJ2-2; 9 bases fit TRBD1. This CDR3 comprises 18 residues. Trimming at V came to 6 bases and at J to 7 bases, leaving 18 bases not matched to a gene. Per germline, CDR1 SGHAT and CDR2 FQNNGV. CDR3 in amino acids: CASSWGNGRDREDGELFF. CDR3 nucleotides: TGTGCCAGCAGTTGGGGGAATGGCAGGGACAGGGAAGACGGGGAGCTGTTTTTT.

CDR3 nucleotides: TGTGCCAGCAGCTTATCGTCAGGACTTAGCACAGATACGCAGTATTTT. This sequence encodes CASSLSSGLSTDTQYF. V is TRBV7-9 and J is TRBJ2-3, with a tentative D call TRBD2 (5 bases). CDR1 is SEHNR and CDR2 is FQNEAQ in the germline V gene (reference sequence). Deletions cut 2 bases from V and 0 bases from J, with 12 bases between. The CDR3 has 16 residues. The full variable domain, its missing parts supplied by reference TRBV7-9 and TRBJ2-3, is DTGVSQNPRHKITKRGQNVTFRCDPISEHNRLYWYRQTLGQGPEFLTYFQNEAQLEKSRLLSDRFSAERPKGSFSTLEIQRTEQGDSAMYLCASSLSSGLSTDTQYFGPGTRLTVL.

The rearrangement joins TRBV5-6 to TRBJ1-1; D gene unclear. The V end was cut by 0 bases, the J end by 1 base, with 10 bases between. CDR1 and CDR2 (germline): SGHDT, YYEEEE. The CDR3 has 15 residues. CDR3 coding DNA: TGTGCCAGCAGCTTGGCTGGCGTTGGGAACACTGAAGCTTTCTTT. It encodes CASSLAGVGNTEAFF.

The CDR3 region has the DNA TGTGCCAGCAGAACCGTTGGGCTGGGCGAGGAAAATGAAAAACTGTTTTTT. It translates to CASRTVGLGEENEKLFF. The chain links TRBV28 to TRBJ1-4, with D unresolved. CDR3 length equals 17 residues. Germline V gene sequence: CDR1 MDHEN, CDR2 SYDVKM. V lost 6 bases and J lost 5, with 22 bases in between.

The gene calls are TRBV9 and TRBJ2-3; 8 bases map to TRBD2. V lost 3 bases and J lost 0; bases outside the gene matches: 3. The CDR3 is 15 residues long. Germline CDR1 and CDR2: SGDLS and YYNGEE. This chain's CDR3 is CASSALAGSTDTQYF. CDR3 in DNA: TGTGCCAGCAGCGCATTAGCGGGGAGCACAGATACGCAGTATTTT.

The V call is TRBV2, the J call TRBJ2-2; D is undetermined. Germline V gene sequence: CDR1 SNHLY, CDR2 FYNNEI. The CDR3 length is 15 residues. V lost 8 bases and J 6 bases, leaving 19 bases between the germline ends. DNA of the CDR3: TGTGCCAGCGTGTATGGTCCTAGAGATGCCGGGGAGCTGTTTTTT. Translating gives CASVYGPRDAGELFF.

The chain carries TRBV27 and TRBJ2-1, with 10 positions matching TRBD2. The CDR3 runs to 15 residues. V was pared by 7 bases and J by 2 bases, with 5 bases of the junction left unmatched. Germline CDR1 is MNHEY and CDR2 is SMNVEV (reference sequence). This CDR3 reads CASTTGTSAYNEQFF. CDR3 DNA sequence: TGTGCCAGCACCACCGGGACTAGCGCCTACAATGAGCAGTTCTTC.

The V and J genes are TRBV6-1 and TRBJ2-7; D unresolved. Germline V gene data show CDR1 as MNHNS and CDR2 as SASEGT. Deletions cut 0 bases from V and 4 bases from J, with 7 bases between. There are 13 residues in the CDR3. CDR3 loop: CASSEASGYEQYF. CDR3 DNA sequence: TGTGCCAGCAGTGAAGCTTCGGGTTACGAGCAGTACTTC.

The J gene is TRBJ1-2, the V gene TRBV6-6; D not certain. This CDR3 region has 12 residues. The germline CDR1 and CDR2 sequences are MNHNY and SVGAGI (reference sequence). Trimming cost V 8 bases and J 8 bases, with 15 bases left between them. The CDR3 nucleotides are TGTGCCAGCGGGTCCAAGGTCCTCGGCTACACCTTC. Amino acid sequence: CASGSKVLGYTF.

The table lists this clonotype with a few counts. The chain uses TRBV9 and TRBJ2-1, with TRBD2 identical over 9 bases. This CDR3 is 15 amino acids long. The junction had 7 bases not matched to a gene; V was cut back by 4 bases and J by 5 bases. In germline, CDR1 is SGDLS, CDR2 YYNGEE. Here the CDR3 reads CASSLSGRPDNEQFF. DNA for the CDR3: TGTGCCAGCAGCTTAAGCGGGAGGCCCGACAATGAGCAGTTCTTC.

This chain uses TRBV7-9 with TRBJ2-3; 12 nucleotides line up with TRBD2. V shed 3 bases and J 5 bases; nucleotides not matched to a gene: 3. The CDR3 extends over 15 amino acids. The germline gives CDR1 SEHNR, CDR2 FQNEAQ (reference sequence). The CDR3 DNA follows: TGTGCCAGCAGCTTCCTAGCGGGAGGGGTAGATACGCAGTATTTT. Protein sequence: CASSFLAGGVDTQYF.

The CDR3 bases are TGCGCCAGCAGCCAGGACCGGGCCCCCAACGTCCTGACTTTC. Its protein is CASSQDRAPNVLTF. V is TRBV4-1 and J is TRBJ2-6; no clear D. Between the trimmed V and J ends, which lost 3 bases and 8 bases, there was a span of 11 bases. Germline V CDR1 and CDR2: MGHRA, YSYEKL. The CDR3 extends over 14 amino acids.

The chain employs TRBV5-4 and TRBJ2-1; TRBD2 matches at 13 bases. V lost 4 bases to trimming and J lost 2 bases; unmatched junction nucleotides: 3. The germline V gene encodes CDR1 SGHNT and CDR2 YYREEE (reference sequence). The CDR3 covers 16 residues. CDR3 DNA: TGTGCCAGCAGCGCACTAGCGGGAGGGCCCTACAATGAGCAGTTCTTC. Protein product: CASSALAGGPYNEQFF.

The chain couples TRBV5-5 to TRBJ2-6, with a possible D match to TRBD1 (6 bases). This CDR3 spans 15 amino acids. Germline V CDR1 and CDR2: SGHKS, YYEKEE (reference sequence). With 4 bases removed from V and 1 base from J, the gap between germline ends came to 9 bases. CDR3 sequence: CASSPRGSGANVLTF. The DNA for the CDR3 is TGTGCCAGCAGCCCCAGGGGATCTGGGGCCAACGTCCTGACTTTC.

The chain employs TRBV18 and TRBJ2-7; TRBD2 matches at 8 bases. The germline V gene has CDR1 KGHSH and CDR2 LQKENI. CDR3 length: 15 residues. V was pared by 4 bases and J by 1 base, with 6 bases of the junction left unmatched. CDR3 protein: CASSLPAGGSYEQYF. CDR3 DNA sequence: TGTGCCAGCTCACTCCCGGCGGGAGGTTCCTACGAGCAGTACTTC.

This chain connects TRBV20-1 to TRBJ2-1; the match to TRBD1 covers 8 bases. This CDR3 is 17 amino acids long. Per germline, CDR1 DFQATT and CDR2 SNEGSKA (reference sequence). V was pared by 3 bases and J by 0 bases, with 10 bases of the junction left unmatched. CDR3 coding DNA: TGCAGTGCTAGGGATCAGGGGGCGCTCCGCTCCTACAATGAGCAGTTCTTC. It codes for CSARDQGALRSYNEQFF.

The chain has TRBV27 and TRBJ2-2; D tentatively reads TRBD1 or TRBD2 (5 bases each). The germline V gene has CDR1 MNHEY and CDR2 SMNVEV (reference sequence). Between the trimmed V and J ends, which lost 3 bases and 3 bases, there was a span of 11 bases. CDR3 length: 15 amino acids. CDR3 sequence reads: CASSFRGRDTGELFF. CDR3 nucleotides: TGTGCCAGCAGTTTTCGGGGACGTGACACCGGGGAGCTGTTTTTT.

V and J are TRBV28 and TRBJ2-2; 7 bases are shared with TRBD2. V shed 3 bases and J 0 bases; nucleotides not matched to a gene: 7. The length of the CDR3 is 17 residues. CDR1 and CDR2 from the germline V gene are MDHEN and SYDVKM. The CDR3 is CASSFPSGAPNTGELFF. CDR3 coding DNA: TGTGCCAGCAGTTTCCCTAGCGGAGCTCCGAACACCGGGGAGCTGTTTTTT.

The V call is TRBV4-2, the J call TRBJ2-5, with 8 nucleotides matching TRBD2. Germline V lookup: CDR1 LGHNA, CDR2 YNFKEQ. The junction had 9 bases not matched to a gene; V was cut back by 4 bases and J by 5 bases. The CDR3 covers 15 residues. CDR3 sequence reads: CASSPKWTSSETQYF. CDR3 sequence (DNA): TGTGCCAGCAGCCCCAAATGGACTAGCTCCGAGACCCAGTACTTC.

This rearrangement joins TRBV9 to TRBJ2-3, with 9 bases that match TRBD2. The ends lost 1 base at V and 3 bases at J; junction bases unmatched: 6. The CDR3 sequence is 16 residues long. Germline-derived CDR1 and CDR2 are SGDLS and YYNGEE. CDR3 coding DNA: TGTGCCAGCAGCGTACAGTCGCGGGGGGGGACAGATACGCAGTATTTT. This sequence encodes CASSVQSRGGTDTQYF.